This TCR beta chain was identified in a study of response to subunit inactivated influenza vaccine. Points from the study as a whole: The authors proposed limited new T cell recruitment per seasonal influenza vaccination.

Remarks on this clonotype: What it binds is not known.

This CDR3 is built from 14 residues. V gave up 2 bases and J gave up 2 bases, with 12 bases separating them. CDR1 is SQVTM, CDR2 ANQGSEA, per germline. MiXCR, applied by TCRdb to the RT-PCR reads, yields one record per CDR3 protein. The sample consists of around 790,000 distinct CDR3 sequences, 21% of them appearing once. The chain joins TRBV29-1 to TRBJ1-1; tentatively, D is TRBD1 (5 bases). The sequence was collected from a man between 50 and 59 years old who received an inactivated influenza vaccine. Source: PBMCs from blood, taken more than 4 days after vaccination. CDR3 sequence (DNA): TGCAGCGTTGAACCCCAGGGCCACAACACTGAAGCTTTCTTT. Its translation: CSVEPQGHNTEAFF.